These 23 T cell receptor beta chains originate from one sample sequenced in a study of T cells in Graves' hyperthyroidism and ophthalmopathy. Amplification of TCR beta CDR3 regions was performed using RNA transcripts as template. First-round RT-PCR with HTBI primers amplified the TCR CDR3 region. TCRdb called the multiplex PCR reads again in MiXCR, with one record for every CDR3 protein. The sample carries over 550,000 distinct CDR3 sequences, approximately 15% recorded once. Sequenced: blood. These receptors all come from a young woman with Graves' hyperthyroidism.

This clonotype was recorded many times. The chain joins TRBV7-8 to TRBJ2-3; the D gene is possibly TRBD1 (6 bases). The CDR3 is 13 amino acids. V lost 5 bases to trimming and J lost 3 bases, with 9 bases between them. Germline loops: CDR1 SGHVS, CDR2 FQNEAQ. CDR3: CASSHRETDTQYF. CDR3 nucleotides: TGTGCCAGCAGCCACAGGGAAACAGATACGCAGTATTTT.

This clonotype appeared many times. The rearrangement uses TRBV29-1 and TRBJ1-2; D unclear. Germline V gene lookup returns CDR1 SQVTM and CDR2 ANQGSEA. The CDR3 contains 14 residues. Trimming took off 6 bases at V and 0 bases at J, with 14 bases between the two ends. The CDR3 sequence is CSVPPETPNYGYTF. The CDR3 nucleotides read TGCAGCGTCCCGCCGGAGACACCTAACTATGGCTACACCTTC.

The V call is TRBV28, the J call TRBJ1-2, with a possible D match to TRBD1 (5 bases). Germline-derived CDR1 and CDR2 are MDHEN and SYDVKM. V lost 3 bases, J lost 8 bases, and 19 bases lay in between. The length of the CDR3 is 15 residues. The CDR3 is CASSLPGTAREGYTF. For the CDR3, the DNA is TGTGCCAGCAGTTTGCCCGGGACGGCACGGGAGGGCTACACCTTC.

A single count supports this clonotype. The chain links TRBV19 to TRBJ2-1, with 8 bases lining up with TRBD2. Germline CDR1 reads LNHDA; CDR2 reads SQIVND (reference sequence). This CDR3 is built from 16 residues. V shed 1 base, J shed 4 bases, and the junction held 6 bases outside the gene matches. CDR3 loop: CASSIVPSGFYNEQFF. The CDR3 bases are TGTGCCAGTAGTATAGTCCCTAGCGGGTTTTACAATGAGCAGTTCTTC.

Only a few counts were recorded for this clonotype. The V gene is TRBV29-1, the J gene TRBJ1-1; D is unclear. Per germline, CDR1 SQVTM and CDR2 ANQGSEA. Between the trimmed V and J ends, which lost 5 bases and 0 bases, there was a span of 7 bases. The CDR3 sequence is 12 residues long. The CDR3 DNA follows: TGCAGCGTTTATTACATGAACACTGAAGCTTTCTTT. Encoded protein: CSVYYMNTEAFF.

The sample holds a few counts of this clonotype. V usage is TRBV6-1 and J usage is TRBJ1-1; D remains ambiguous. V lost 0 bases to trimming and J lost 6 bases, with 11 bases between them. Germline CDR1 MNHNS, CDR2 SASEGT. The CDR3 contains 14 residues. CDR3 in amino acids: CASSEAYRSAEAFF. The CDR3 region has the DNA TGTGCCAGCAGTGAAGCGTATCGGAGCGCTGAAGCTTTCTTT.

This clonotype was seen repeatedly, ten times or more. The rearrangement joins TRBV27 to TRBJ1-2; D is possibly TRBD1 (5 bases). V shed 0 bases and J shed 8 bases, with 25 bases lying between them. Germline V gene lookup returns CDR1 MNHEY and CDR2 SMNVEV (reference sequence). This CDR3 is 18 amino acids long. CDR3 protein: CASSLSRANQGMFRGYTF. As DNA, the CDR3 is TGTGCCAGCAGTTTATCGAGGGCGAATCAGGGCATGTTCCGCGGCTACACCTTC.

This clonotype was recorded many times. V usage is TRBV27 and J usage is TRBJ2-7; D gene ambiguous. The CDR3 sequence is 15 residues long. The germline V gene encodes CDR1 MNHEY and CDR2 SMNVEV (reference sequence). Trimming left V 4 bases short and J 3 bases short, with 16 bases between. This chain's CDR3 is CASSSIEEENYEQYF. CDR3 coding DNA: TGTGCCAGCAGTTCAATTGAGGAAGAAAACTACGAGCAGTACTTC.

This clonotype was found a few times. This chain connects TRBV9 to TRBJ2-3; the D call may be TRBD1 or TRBD2 (5 bases each). CDR1 SGDLS and CDR2 YYNGEE come from the germline V gene. V lost 0 bases, J lost 4 bases, and 12 bases lay in between. The CDR3 loop spans 15 amino acids. The CDR3 DNA reads TGTGCCAGCAGCGTAGCGGCAGGGACCCCAGATACGCAGTATTTT. This codes for CASSVAAGTPDTQYF.

This clonotype has a count of ten or more. The CDR3 DNA is TGTGCCACCAGCAGGCGCAGGGGGCTGAACACCGGGGAGCTGTTTTTT. Translating it yields CATSRRRGLNTGELFF. The chain employs TRBV15 and TRBJ2-2; 8 bases agree with TRBD1. With 3 bases clipped from V and 1 base from J, the junction kept 4 bases outside the gene matches. This CDR3 comprises 16 residues. CDR1 and CDR2 from the germline V gene are LNHNV and YYDKDF (reference sequence).

The chain carries TRBV9 and TRBJ2-7, with TRBD1 identical over 7 bases. Trimming took 1 base from V and 2 from J; bases not matched to a gene: 6. Germline V lookup: CDR1 SGDLS, CDR2 YYNGEE. The CDR3 extends over 15 amino acids. CDR3: CASSVSTGVPYEQYF. In DNA, the CDR3 is TGTGCCAGCAGCGTATCCACAGGGGTTCCCTACGAGCAGTACTTC.

Remarks on this clonotype: This may be a read error: a much more frequent sequence differs by one nucleotide. The CDR3 sequence: CASSLRISGTGEPFF. CDR3 in DNA: TGCGCCAGCAGCTTGCGTATCTCAGGCACCGGGGAGCCGTTTTTT. The chain joins TRBV5-1 to TRBJ2-2; a weak D match, TRBD2 (5 bases). The germline V gene encodes CDR1 SGHRS and CDR2 YFSETQ. This CDR3 contains 15 residues.

This clonotype has just a few counts. The chain carries TRBV20-1 and TRBJ2-2; D is uncertain. Per germline, CDR1 DFQATT and CDR2 SNEGSKA (reference sequence). The CDR3 runs 12 residues. With 4 bases removed from V and 6 bases from J, the gap between germline ends came to 9 bases. The CDR3 DNA reads as TGCAGTGCTACTAGTTTCGCCGGGGAGCTGTTTTTT. As protein: CSATSFAGELFF.

This chain uses TRBV12-3 or TRBV12-4 with TRBJ2-5, with 7 bases lining up with TRBD1. The CDR3 is 15 amino acids. V lost 5 bases, J lost 4 bases, and 10 bases stayed unmatched. The CDR3 DNA follows: TGTGCCAGCAGTCCCCCCTTACAGGGGCCAGAGACCCAGTACTTC. Translating gives CASSPPLQGPETQYF.

V and J are TRBV11-3 and TRBJ2-1, with D perhaps TRBD1 or TRBD2 (5 bases each). V was clipped by 1 base and J by 9 bases, with 13 bases between them. Germline V gene data show CDR1 as SGHNT and CDR2 as YENEEA. The CDR3 has 14 residues. This CDR3 reads CASSLAGQGREQFF. The CDR3 nucleotides are TGTGCCAGCAGCTTAGCAGGTCAGGGACGTGAGCAGTTCTTC. The variable domain in full, completed from reference TRBV11-3 and TRBJ2-1, reads EAGVVQSPRYKIIEKKQPVAFWCNPISGHNTLYWYLQNLGQGPELLIRYENEEAVDDSQLPKDRFSAERLKGVDSTLKIQPAELGDSAVYLCASSLAGQGREQFFGPGTRLTVL.

This clonotype was seen many times. This chain joins TRBV7-6 and TRBJ2-7, with D possibly being TRBD2 (7 bases). This CDR3 is built from 14 residues. V was cut by 5 bases and J by 3 bases, with 14 bases left in between. Germline lookup yields CDR1 SGHVS and CDR2 FNYEAQ. CDR3 region: CASSPSRGGYEQYF. DNA for the CDR3: TGTGCCAGCAGCCCCAGTAGGGGGGGCTACGAGCAGTACTTC.

CDR3 protein: CSVDTGTANTGELFF. The CDR3 nucleotides are TGCAGCGTTGATACAGGGACAGCGAACACCGGGGAGCTGTTTTTT. The chain employs TRBV29-1 and TRBJ2-2, with 7 bases matching TRBD1. There are 15 residues in the CDR3. V lost 3 bases and J lost 0; bases outside the gene matches: 4. Germline V gene lookup returns CDR1 SQVTM and CDR2 ANQGSEA.

This clonotype was counted at least ten times. The rearrangement joins TRBV5-4 to TRBJ2-7; D is undetermined. The CDR3 loop spans 15 amino acids. The V gene's germline CDR1 is SGHNT and CDR2 YYREEE (reference sequence). The V end lost 5 bases, the J end lost 5 bases, and 20 bases lay between the germline ends. In nucleotides, the CDR3 is TGTGCCAGCAGACTCGGTGGCGTCCTCGAGGACGAGCAGTACTTC. Translation gives CASRLGGVLEDEQYF.

This clonotype came up many times. The chain joins TRBV28 to TRBJ1-1; 7 bases are a match to TRBD1. CDR3 length: 14 residues. Germline V lookup: CDR1 MDHEN, CDR2 SYDVKM. V trimming: 3 bases; J trimming: 12 bases; junction bases outside the gene matches: 13. CDR3 DNA: TGTGCCAGCAGTTTTTCCCCGGGACAGAGGACGTCTTTCTTT. Translating gives CASSFSPGQRTSFF.

The chain recombines TRBV12-3 or TRBV12-4 with TRBJ2-5; D gene unclear. V was cut by 2 bases and J by 5 bases, with 6 bases left in between. CDR3 length equals 12 residues. CDR3 DNA: TGTGCCAGCAGTTTAAATAGTGAGACCCAGTACTTC. It specifies CASSLNSETQYF.

Worth noting for this clonotype: One base away lies a much larger clone, so this may be a sequencing read error. The CDR3 ends on some other residue instead of the conserved phenylalanine or tryptophan, so this is likely a read error. The rearrangement joins TRBV20-1 to TRBJ2-1; unclear D gene. The CDR3 has 13 amino acids. Trimming shortened V by 6 bases and J by 4 bases, and 13 bases separated the two germline ends. Germline values: CDR1 DFQATT, CDR2 SNEGSKA (reference sequence). The CDR3 DNA sequence: TGCAGTGCCTCAGAGTACCCATACAATGAGCAGTTCCTC. Protein product: CSASEYPYNEQFL.

This clonotype was detected many times. The chain uses TRBV6-1 and TRBJ1-2, with 8 bases aligning to TRBD1. The CDR3 contains 15 residues. Looked up from germline, CDR1 is MNHNS and CDR2 is SASEGT. With 5 bases clipped from V and 3 bases from J, the junction kept 8 bases outside the gene matches. In DNA, the CDR3 is TGTGCCAGCAGTTACCCGTTACAGGGGGACTATGGCTACACCTTC. As protein: CASSYPLQGDYGYTF.

This clonotype was seen only a few times. The chain couples TRBV5-1 to TRBJ1-1, with 7 bases fitting TRBD1. The CDR3 runs 16 residues. Germline lookup yields CDR1 SGHRS and CDR2 YFSETQ. Trimming took 2 bases from V and 6 from J; bases not matched to a gene: 13. The CDR3 nucleotides read TGCGCCAGCAGCTTCATGACGACAGGGTGGGGCGCTGAAGCTTTCTTT. This translates into CASSFMTTGWGAEAFF.